Below are 27 T cell receptor beta chains sequenced from a single sample in a study of sequential checkpoint blockade in melanoma. Clones were read by immunoSEQ multiplex PCR, and TCRdb kept only the in-frame ones, dropping some. The repertoire has 5,500 or so clones, 30% to 45% of them found once; the top ten carry roughly 8.7%. Treatment denoted: randomized to nivolumab then ipilimumab (arm A) or the reverse (arm B). The starting material was tumor tissue (inferred from file names), obtained from a patient given nivolumab and ipilimumab in sequence. Receptor source: a human donor with melanoma.

This sequence joins TRBV10-2 and TRBJ2-2, with TRBD2 identical over 8 bases. V shed 3 bases, J shed 3 bases, and the junction held 6 bases outside the gene matches. This CDR3 contains 16 residues. Germline lookup yields CDR1 WSHSY and CDR2 SAAADI. The DNA for the CDR3 is TGCGCCAGCAGTGAACCAGCGGGAGTGCACACCGGGGAGCTGTTTTTT. This sequence encodes CASSEPAGVHTGELFF.

The chain carries TRBV9 and TRBJ1-1; D might be TRBD1 (5 bases). Per germline, CDR1 SGDLS and CDR2 YYNGEE. V was trimmed by 0 bases and J by 2 bases, leaving 11 bases between them. This CDR3 is built from 15 residues. The CDR3 DNA follows: TGTGCCAGCAGCGTAGATATAGGGGTCAACACTGAAGCTTTCTTT. This encodes CASSVDIGVNTEAFF. The full variable domain, its missing parts supplied by reference TRBV9 and TRBJ1-1, is DSGVTQTPKHLITATGQRVTLRCSPRSGDLSVYWYQQSLDQGLQFLIQYYNGEERAKGNILERFSAQQFPDLHSELNLSSLELGDSALYFCASSVDIGVNTEAFFGQGTRLTVV.

V usage is TRBV11-3 and J usage is TRBJ1-3; the D gene is possibly TRBD1 (5 bases). Germline V gene lookup returns CDR1 SGHNT and CDR2 YENEEA. Trimming left V 4 bases short and J 0 bases short, with 10 bases between. There are 15 residues in the CDR3. The CDR3 spells CASSYRDSSGNTIYF. The CDR3, as DNA: TGTGCCAGCAGCTACCGGGACTCCTCTGGAAACACCATATATTTT.

The rearrangement joins TRBV6-8 to TRBJ2-7; the match to TRBD2 covers 7 bases. This CDR3 has 14 residues. The germline V gene has CDR1 MNHGY and CDR2 SAAAGT. The trim removed 7 bases at V and 0 bases at J, leaving 6 bases unmatched. CDR3 residues: CASNPGGGSYEQYF. The DNA of the CDR3 is TGTGCCAGCAATCCTGGCGGGGGCTCCTACGAGCAGTACTTC.

This clone is medium-sized in the sample. The chain carries TRBV18 and TRBJ2-7; tentative D call: TRBD2 (5 bases). Germline V gene lookup returns CDR1 KGHSH and CDR2 LQKENI. This CDR3 comprises 15 residues. V lost 0 bases, J lost 4 bases, and 13 bases lay in between. CDR3 in amino acids: CASSPPRGQVYEQYF. Here the CDR3 DNA reads TGTGCCAGCTCACCACCGAGAGGGCAGGTGTACGAGCAGTACTTC. Drawing the rest from reference TRBV18 and TRBJ2-7, the complete variable domain is NAGVMQNPRHLVRRRGQEARLRCSPMKGHSHVYWYRQLPEEGLKFMVYLQKENIIDESGMPKERFSAEFPKEGPSILRIQQVVRGDSAAYFCASSPPRGQVYEQYFGPGTRLTVT.

This clone was found a few times. The V gene is TRBV7-8, the J gene TRBJ2-3, with 11 bases aligning to TRBD2. This CDR3 comprises 16 residues. From germline, CDR1 is SGHVS and CDR2 FQNEAQ. After removal of 5 bases from V and 2 bases from J, the junction contained 6 bases not matched to a gene. In nucleotides, the CDR3 is TGTGCCAGCAGCAGGCGACTAGCGGGGCTCACAGATACGCAGTATTTT. Its translation is CASSRRLAGLTDTQYF.

The V call is TRBV30, the J call TRBJ2-1; 8 bases are a match to TRBD2. This CDR3 spans 15 amino acids. Germline-derived CDR1 and CDR2 are GTSNPN and SVGIG (reference sequence). With 2 bases clipped from V and 6 bases from J, the junction kept 9 bases outside the gene matches. CDR3 coding DNA: TGTGCCTGGAGTCCCGGACTAGCCGGCATCAATGAGCAGTTCTTC. Protein sequence: CAWSPGLAGINEQFF.

There are a few counts of this clone. V usage is TRBV6-7 and J usage is TRBJ2-1; 9 positions agree with TRBD2. TRBV6-7 is an open reading frame whose function is uncertain. Trimming took 7 bases from V and 4 from J; bases not matched to a gene: 11. The CDR3 spans 16 residues. CDR3 loop: CASNRSGRPQYNEQFF. The DNA for the CDR3 is TGTGCCAGCAACAGAAGCGGGAGGCCTCAATACAATGAGCAGTTCTTC.

The chain couples TRBV11-3 to TRBJ2-1; 13 bases fit TRBD2. The CDR3 runs to 14 residues. Per germline, CDR1 SGHNT and CDR2 YENEEA. The junction had 1 base not matched to a gene; V was cut back by 7 bases and J by 4 bases. CDR3 in amino acids: CASMGLAGYNEQFF. The CDR3 DNA sequence: TGTGCCAGCATGGGACTAGCGGGATACAATGAGCAGTTCTTC.

The chain carries TRBV5-1 and TRBJ2-6; tentative D call: TRBD1 (5 bases). Deletions cut 5 bases from V and 0 bases from J, with 6 bases between. Germline assignment: CDR1 SGHRS and CDR2 YFSETQ. CDR3 length: 14 residues. The CDR3 DNA follows: TGCGCCAGCAGAGACAGCTCTGGGGCCAACGTCCTGACTTTC. The encoded protein is CASRDSSGANVLTF. The full variable domain, its missing parts supplied by reference TRBV5-1 and TRBJ2-6, is KAGVTQTPRYLIKTRGQQVTLSCSPISGHRSVSWYQQTPGQGLQFLFEYFSETQRNKGNFPGRFSGRQFSNSRSEMNVSTLELGDSALYLCASRDSSGANVLTFGAGSRLTVL.

The V gene is TRBV28, the J gene TRBJ2-3; D is unresolved. The CDR3 runs to 16 residues. Trimming removed 3 bases from V and 1 base from J, with 14 bases in between. CDR1 is MDHEN and CDR2 is SYDVKM in the germline V gene. The DNA for the CDR3 is TGTGCCAGCAGTTTTCGGCGGACGATTGGCACAGATACGCAGTATTTT. It yields the protein CASSFRRTIGTDTQYF.

V gene TRBV18 combines with J gene TRBJ2-2, with 11 bases lining up with TRBD1. Germline CDR1 and CDR2: KGHSH and LQKENI. This CDR3 is 16 amino acids long. Trimming took 2 bases from V and 6 from J; bases not matched to a gene: 5. Here the CDR3 DNA reads TGTGCCAGCTCACCAAACCGGGACAGGGGGTCCGGGGAGCTGTTTTTT. Translated, it gives CASSPNRDRGSGELFF.

V is TRBV28 and J is TRBJ1-3; D ambiguous. V was shortened by 2 bases and J by 1 base, with 6 bases between the two germline ends. Germline V gene lookup returns CDR1 MDHEN and CDR2 SYDVKM. The CDR3 has 14 amino acids. The DNA of the CDR3 is TGTGCCAGCAGTTTACGGAGGTCTGGAAACACCATATATTTT. Its protein product is CASSLRRSGNTIYF.

In this sample, this clone is medium-sized. The chain has TRBV6-8 and TRBJ2-6; 8 positions agree with TRBD1. This CDR3 has 18 residues. Germline V gene sequence: CDR1 MNHGY, CDR2 SAAAGT. V dropped 10 bases and J dropped 4; count of bases not matched to a gene: 18. The CDR3 sequence: CAIRRDAGGPLGANVLTF. The CDR3 DNA follows: TGTGCCATCAGAAGGGACGCAGGGGGCCCCTTGGGGGCCAACGTCCTGACTTTC.

This clone showed up just a few times. V gene TRBV23-1 combines with J gene TRBJ2-3, with D possibly matching TRBD1 (5 bases). TRBV23-1 is noted as an ORF with a role that remains uncertain. The CDR3 is 13 amino acids. V was shortened by 6 bases and J by 5 bases, with 12 bases between the two germline ends. In DNA form, the CDR3 reads TGCGCCAGCAGCTTAGGGGCAGGAGATACGCAGTATTTT. Amino acids: CASSLGAGDTQYF.

V is TRBV10-2 and J is TRBJ2-1; 7 bases fit TRBD2. This CDR3 is built from 14 residues. Germline V gives CDR1 WSHSY, CDR2 SAAADI. J gave up 5 bases and V 6 bases, and 7 bases lay outside the gene matches. This CDR3 is CASRAAGSDNEQFF. The DNA of the CDR3 is TGCGCCAGCAGGGCAGCGGGGTCCGACAATGAGCAGTTCTTC.

The chain recombines TRBV18 with TRBJ2-7; no firm D call. The germline V gene encodes CDR1 KGHSH and CDR2 LQKENI. Trimming shortened V by 0 bases and J by 6 bases, and 9 bases separated the two germline ends. The CDR3 loop spans 13 amino acids. The CDR3 DNA is TGTGCCAGCTCACCACCGGTCGTATCCGAGCAGTACTTC. Its translation is CASSPPVVSEQYF.

The chain combines TRBV10-2 with TRBJ2-1; D not resolved. The CDR3 sequence is 18 residues long. The germline V and J ends were trimmed by 0 bases and 4 bases, with 19 bases remaining between them. The germline CDR1 and CDR2 sequences are WSHSY and SAAADI. CDR3 amino acids: CASSESTYAPQAYNEQFF. Here the CDR3 DNA reads TGCGCCAGCAGTGAGTCGACTTACGCGCCGCAGGCATACAATGAGCAGTTCTTC.

This chain uses TRBV5-1 with TRBJ1-1, with D perhaps matching TRBD1 (6 bases). Germline CDR1 SGHRS, CDR2 YFSETQ. This CDR3 is built from 14 residues. V was trimmed by 6 bases and J by 1 base, leaving 13 bases between them. The CDR3 protein is CASKAYRENTEAFF. The CDR3 DNA follows: TGCGCCAGCAAGGCATACAGGGAGAACACTGAAGCTTTCTTT.

This chain uses TRBV30 with TRBJ2-1; D is unresolved. From germline, CDR1 is GTSNPN and CDR2 SVGIG (reference sequence). CDR3 length equals 12 residues. V shed 0 bases and J shed 5 bases, with 5 bases lying between them. The CDR3 is CAWSVVNNEQFF. The CDR3 coding sequence is TGTGCCTGGAGTGTAGTGAACAATGAGCAGTTCTTC.

At least ten counts were recorded for this clone. The V gene is TRBV11-3, the J gene TRBJ2-2; TRBD2 aligns across 10 bases. Germline V gene sequence: CDR1 SGHNT, CDR2 YENEEA. This CDR3 contains 17 residues. Losses at the gene ends were 3 bases for V and 7 bases for J; bases not matched to a gene: 11. The CDR3 here is CASSLFQLAGENGELFF. The CDR3 coding sequence is TGTGCCAGCAGCTTGTTTCAGCTAGCGGGAGAAAACGGGGAGCTGTTTTTT.

The chain employs TRBV6-8 and TRBJ2-5; D may be TRBD1 (6 bases). Trimming cost V 4 bases and J 4 bases, with 16 bases left between them. The CDR3 length is 15 residues. Germline values: CDR1 MNHGY, CDR2 SAAAGT. CDR3 DNA sequence: TGTGCCAGCAGTTCAGGGGTGGTAGTTGCAGAGACCCAGTACTTC. As protein: CASSSGVVVAETQYF.

In its sample, this clone is medium-sized (0.01 to 0.1%). The V and J genes are TRBV11-3 and TRBJ2-3, with D unclear. From germline, CDR1 is SGHNT and CDR2 YENEEA. V lost 0 bases and J lost 5, with 9 bases in between. The CDR3 loop spans 14 amino acids. In DNA, the CDR3 is TGTGCCAGCAGCTTAGAAGGTTTGGAAGATACGCAGTATTTT. Its translation: CASSLEGLEDTQYF.

This chain connects TRBV19 to TRBJ1-2; D remains ambiguous. There are 15 residues in the CDR3. V was cut by 2 bases and J by 2 bases, with 12 bases left in between. Germline values: CDR1 LNHDA, CDR2 SQIVND (reference sequence). CDR3 amino acids: CASSITVAANYGYTF. CDR3 bases: TGTGCCAGTAGTATAACGGTGGCAGCAAACTATGGCTACACCTTC.

The chain is built from TRBV15 and TRBJ2-7; D possibly corresponds to TRBD2 (5 bases). Germline CDR1 and CDR2: LNHNV and YYDKDF (reference sequence). Trimming removed 0 bases at V and 0 bases at J, with 15 bases between. The CDR3 spans 17 residues. CDR3 protein: CATSRDVWGVDSYEQYF. The CDR3 DNA reads as TGTGCCACCAGCAGAGATGTTTGGGGAGTTGACTCCTACGAGCAGTACTTC.

The rearrangement uses TRBV19 and TRBJ2-7; 10 bases are shared with TRBD2. Germline V gene lookup returns CDR1 LNHDA and CDR2 SQIVND (reference sequence). This CDR3 spans 16 amino acids. V trimming: 3 bases; J trimming: 1 base; junction bases outside the gene matches: 6. The CDR3 coding sequence is TGTGCCAGTAGTATCGGTACTAGCGGGAAGTCCTACGAGCAGTACTTC. Residues: CASSIGTSGKSYEQYF.

This chain uses TRBV15 with TRBJ2-1, with 11 bases matching TRBD2. CDR1 LNHNV and CDR2 YYDKDF come from the germline V gene (reference sequence). V was pared by 3 bases and J by 4 bases, with 5 bases of the junction left unmatched. The length of the CDR3 is 16 residues. DNA of the CDR3: TGTGCCACCAGCAGGTCCCTAGCGGGAGGATACAATGAGCAGTTCTTC. Its translation: CATSRSLAGGYNEQFF.